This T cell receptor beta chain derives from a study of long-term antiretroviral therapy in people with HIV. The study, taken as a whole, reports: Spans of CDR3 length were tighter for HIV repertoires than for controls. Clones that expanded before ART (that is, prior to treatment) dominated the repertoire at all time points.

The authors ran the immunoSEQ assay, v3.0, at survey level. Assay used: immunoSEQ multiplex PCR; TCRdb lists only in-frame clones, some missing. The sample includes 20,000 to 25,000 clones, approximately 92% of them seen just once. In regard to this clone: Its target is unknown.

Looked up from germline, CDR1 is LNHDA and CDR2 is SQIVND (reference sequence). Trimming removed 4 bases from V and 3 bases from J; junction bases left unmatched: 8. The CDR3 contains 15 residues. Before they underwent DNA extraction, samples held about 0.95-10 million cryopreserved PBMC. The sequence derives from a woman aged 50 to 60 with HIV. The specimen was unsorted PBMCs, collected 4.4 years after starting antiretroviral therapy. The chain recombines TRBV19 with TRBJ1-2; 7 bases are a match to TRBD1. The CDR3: CASSTQGLEDYGYTF. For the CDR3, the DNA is TGTGCCAGTAGTACACAGGGGCTAGAGGACTATGGCTACACCTTC. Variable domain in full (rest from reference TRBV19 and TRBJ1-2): DGGITQSPKYLFRKEGQNVTLSCEQNLNHDAMYWYRQDPGQGLRLIYYSQIVNDFQKGDIAEGYSVSREKKESFPLTVTSAQKNPTAFYLCASSTQGLEDYGYTFGSGTRLTVV.